Listed here are 30 T cell receptor beta chains from one sample, sequenced in a study of shared clonotypes between healthy human individuals. The method was immunoSEQ multiplex PCR; TCRdb's version includes in-frame clones alone and lacks a portion of them. The sample contains about 1.5 million clones, nearly 99% of which appear only once. Sample: naive CD4+ T cells sorted from blood. Subset of the sample: CD45RA+ positively selected. All receptors come from a man under 40 in good health.

The gene calls are TRBV30 and TRBJ2-5, with 10 bases aligning to TRBD1. V lost 1 base and J lost 0; bases outside the gene matches: 2. The CDR3 contains 15 residues. CDR1 is GTSNPN and CDR2 is SVGIG in the germline V gene (reference sequence). This CDR3 reads CAWSEGQGYQETQYF. The CDR3 nucleotides read TGTGCCTGGAGTGAGGGACAGGGGTACCAAGAGACCCAGTACTTC.

The CDR3 DNA follows: TGTGCCAGCAAGCCGAGCTCCTACAATGAGCAGTTCTTC. Translated: CASKPSSYNEQFF. This chain connects TRBV6-1 to TRBJ2-1; D unresolved. CDR1 is MNHNS and CDR2 is SASEGT in the germline V gene. The length of the CDR3 is 13 residues. V was shortened by 7 bases and J by 0 bases, with 7 bases between the two germline ends.

The chain uses TRBV10-3 and TRBJ1-5; D not certain. The CDR3 loop spans 15 amino acids. V dropped 8 bases and J dropped 3 bases, with 17 bases sitting between them. The germline V gene has CDR1 ENHRY and CDR2 SYGVKD. The CDR3 bases are TGTGCCATCGCGCGGATTGGGAGGCCCAATCAGCCCCAGCATTTT. Protein sequence: CAIARIGRPNQPQHF.

V gene TRBV27 combines with J gene TRBJ2-7; D remains unclear. This CDR3 has 14 amino acids. CDR1 MNHEY and CDR2 SMNVEV come from the germline V gene (reference sequence). The V gene lost 1 base and the J gene lost 3 bases, with 10 bases spanning the gap. This chain's CDR3 is CASSLLGANYEQYF. The CDR3 DNA reads TGTGCCAGCAGTTTATTAGGCGCAAACTACGAGCAGTACTTC.

The chain recombines TRBV7-3 with TRBJ1-1; 9 bases map to TRBD1. J gave up 5 bases and V 5 bases, and 9 bases lay outside the gene matches. The CDR3 runs to 15 residues. CDR1 is SGHTA and CDR2 is FQGTGA in the germline V gene. CDR3 in amino acids: CASSPPGTGRTEAFF. For the CDR3, the DNA is TGTGCCAGCAGCCCGCCTGGGACAGGGAGGACTGAAGCTTTCTTT.

With regard to this clone: Other DNA sequences of this sample code for an identical CDR3. The rearrangement links TRBV18 to TRBJ2-3; D unresolved. The CDR3 length is 13 residues. CDR1 KGHSH and CDR2 LQKENI come from the germline V gene. Trimming took 2 bases from V and 4 from J, leaving 7 bases between them. CDR3 bases: TGTGCCAGCTCACCATCTCGGGCAGATACGCAGTATTTT. This gives the protein CASSPSRADTQYF.

The gene calls are TRBV29-1 and TRBJ2-1; 10 bases map to TRBD2. Trimming removed 4 bases from V and 2 bases from J; junction bases left unmatched: 5. Per the germline V gene, CDR1 is SQVTM and CDR2 is ANQGSEA. CDR3 length: 15 residues. The CDR3, as DNA: TGCAGCGTTGTAAGCACTAGCGGGGCCTACAATGAGCAGTTCTTC. Its translation is CSVVSTSGAYNEQFF.

This chain links TRBV2 with TRBJ1-5; the D gene is possibly TRBD1 (5 bases). Trimming cost V 3 bases and J 9 bases, with 15 bases left between them. The CDR3 is 14 residues long. Per germline, CDR1 SNHLY and CDR2 FYNNEI. CDR3 nucleotides: TGTGCCAGCAGTGAGGGGGACGCGGGCCGGCCCCAGCATTTT. This sequence encodes CASSEGDAGRPQHF.

The rearrangement links TRBV5-1 to TRBJ2-7, with a weak D call TRBD1 (6 bases). V was trimmed by 0 bases and J by 6 bases, leaving 19 bases between them. Germline CDR1 reads SGHRS; CDR2 reads YFSETQ. The CDR3 totals 16 residues. CDR3 amino acids: CASSLATGPRRGEQYF. The DNA for the CDR3 is TGCGCCAGCAGCTTGGCCACAGGGCCGAGGAGAGGCGAGCAGTACTTC.

The rearrangement links TRBV28 to TRBJ1-2; the D gene is possibly TRBD1 (5 bases). Trimming cost V 4 bases and J 5 bases, with 14 bases left between them. Germline lookup yields CDR1 MDHEN and CDR2 SYDVKM. The CDR3 contains 14 residues. CDR3 amino acids: CASSSGLKSYGYTF. CDR3 DNA sequence: TGTGCCAGCAGTTCGGGACTTAAATCTTATGGCTACACCTTC.

This rearrangement joins TRBV7-2 to TRBJ2-7; D might be TRBD2 (6 bases). This CDR3 spans 14 amino acids. CDR1 is SGHTA, CDR2 FQGNSA, per germline. Trimming shortened V by 5 bases and J by 5 bases, and 16 bases separated the two germline ends. The CDR3 DNA reads as TGTGCCAGCAGCCCCCTGAGAGGCGGGAACGAGCAGTACTTC. It is translated as CASSPLRGGNEQYF.

The J gene is TRBJ1-1, the V gene TRBV19, with TRBD1 identical over 8 bases. Per germline, CDR1 LNHDA and CDR2 SQIVND (reference sequence). Losses at the gene ends were 6 bases for V and 0 bases for J; bases not matched to a gene: 9. The CDR3 sequence is 16 residues long. Here the CDR3 DNA reads TGTGCCAGTAGCCCACAGGGGGGGGCAATGAACACTGAAGCTTTCTTT. Its protein product is CASSPQGGAMNTEAFF.

The chain employs TRBV19 and TRBJ1-2; D is possibly TRBD1 (5 bases). The CDR3 consists of 15 residues. V was cut by 6 bases and J by 0 bases, with 14 bases left in between. The germline CDR1 and CDR2 sequences are LNHDA and SQIVND (reference sequence). The chain's CDR3 is CASRPAGLSNYGYTF. CDR3 sequence (DNA): TGTGCCAGTAGGCCTGCGGGGCTGTCTAACTATGGCTACACCTTC.

This clone was seen once. The V and J genes are TRBV5-4 and TRBJ2-3; 7 bases align to TRBD2. Germline CDR1 and CDR2: SGHNT and YYREEE (reference sequence). Trimming took 4 bases from V and 1 from J; bases not matched to a gene: 6. The CDR3 runs 15 residues. CDR3 residues: CASSGAGLGTDTQYF. The CDR3 nucleotides are TGTGCCAGCAGCGGAGCGGGACTGGGCACAGATACGCAGTATTTT.

CDR3 sequence reads: CASSRTGGNEKLFF. In DNA form, the CDR3 reads TGTGCCAGCAGCAGGACAGGGGGAAATGAAAAACTGTTTTTT. The chain carries TRBV7-9 and TRBJ1-4, with 10 bases identical to TRBD1. The V gene's germline CDR1 is SEHNR and CDR2 FQNEAQ (reference sequence). With 5 bases clipped from V and 5 bases from J, the junction kept 2 bases outside the gene matches. The CDR3 contains 14 residues.

In its sample, this clone was seen once. The J gene is TRBJ2-4, the V gene TRBV10-2; unclear D gene. CDR1 and CDR2 from the germline V gene are WSHSY and SAAADI. The CDR3 is 13 amino acids. The V gene lost 4 bases and the J gene lost 6 bases, with 10 bases spanning the gap. In nucleotides, the CDR3 is TGCGCCAGCAGTGGGGCAGCTCCAAACATTCAGTACTTC. Its translation: CASSGAAPNIQYF.

The chain is built from TRBV19 and TRBJ1-2; TRBD1 matches 8 bases. Germline CDR1 is LNHDA and CDR2 is SQIVND (reference sequence). V was pared by 5 bases and J by 4 bases, with 15 bases of the junction left unmatched. This CDR3 comprises 17 residues. The CDR3 region is CASSADRGVGHTYGYTF. DNA of the CDR3: TGTGCCAGTAGTGCTGACAGGGGAGTGGGCCATACCTATGGCTACACCTTC.

The rearrangement links TRBV19 to TRBJ2-6, with 8 bases lining up with TRBD1. V was clipped by 5 bases and J by 1 base; unmatched bases: 7. The CDR3 contains 17 residues. The germline gives CDR1 LNHDA, CDR2 SQIVND (reference sequence). CDR3 loop: CASSPGGPGSGANVLTF. The CDR3, as DNA: TGTGCCAGTAGTCCAGGGGGCCCAGGGTCTGGGGCCAACGTCCTGACTTTC.

This rearrangement joins TRBV5-1 to TRBJ2-7; D possibly corresponds to TRBD1 (6 bases). This CDR3 region has 13 residues. Per the germline V gene, CDR1 is SGHRS and CDR2 is YFSETQ. V was cut by 2 bases and J by 5 bases, with 11 bases left in between. CDR3 in DNA: TGCGCCAGCAGCTTTACAGGGATCAACGAGCAGTACTTC. The encoded protein is CASSFTGINEQYF.

The rearrangement uses TRBV7-9 and TRBJ1-1; TRBD1 aligns across 10 bases. After removal of 6 bases from V and 3 bases from J, the junction contained 7 bases not matched to a gene. The CDR3 consists of 15 residues. Per the germline V gene, CDR1 is SEHNR and CDR2 is FQNEAQ (reference sequence). The CDR3 nucleotides are TGTGCCAGCAGGGAGACAGGGGGCGAACACACTGAAGCTTTCTTT. Its translation: CASRETGGEHTEAFF. The entire variable domain, with the rest obtained from reference TRBV7-9 and TRBJ1-1, is as follows: DTGVSQNPRHKITKRGQNVTFRCDPISEHNRLYWYRQTLGQGPEFLTYFQNEAQLEKSRLLSDRFSAERPKGSFSTLEIQRTEQGDSAMYLCASRETGGEHTEAFFGQGTRLTVV.

The chain recombines TRBV9 with TRBJ2-1; 7 bases are shared with TRBD1. Germline V gene sequence: CDR1 SGDLS, CDR2 YYNGEE. This CDR3 region has 14 residues. V was clipped by 4 bases and J by 8 bases; unmatched bases: 9. The CDR3 reads CASSYSVQGYEQFF. CDR3 sequence (DNA): TGTGCCAGCAGCTATTCTGTACAGGGGTATGAGCAGTTCTTC.

J is TRBJ2-3 and V is TRBV4-2, with 7 bases matching TRBD1. Germline trimming cut 0 bases from V and 1 base from J; bases unmatched to any gene: 7. This CDR3 has 17 residues. Germline CDR1 and CDR2: LGHNA and YNFKEQ. The CDR3 sequence: CASSQDLLGGGTDTQYF. The CDR3 nucleotides read TGTGCCAGCAGCCAAGATCTCTTAGGGGGCGGCACAGATACGCAGTATTTT.

This clone has just one count. The chain combines TRBV11-2 with TRBJ1-5; D gene uncertain. Trimming shortened V by 5 bases and J by 6 bases, and 11 bases separated the two germline ends. Germline CDR1 is SGHAT and CDR2 is FQNNGV. The length of the CDR3 is 13 residues. CDR3 sequence reads: CASSPGSPQPQHF. The DNA of the CDR3 is TGTGCCAGCAGCCCCGGGAGCCCTCAGCCCCAGCATTTT.

This clone was detected once. CDR3 sequence: CASRPNTGELFF. Here the CDR3 DNA reads TGCGCCAGCAGGCCTAACACCGGGGAGCTGTTTTTT. J is TRBJ2-2 and V is TRBV4-1, with no clear D. CDR1 is MGHRA and CDR2 is YSYEKL in the germline V gene. The CDR3 is 12 residues long. V was cut by 6 bases and J by 2 bases, with 4 bases left in between.

This clone appeared once. The chain links TRBV2 to TRBJ1-2; D not certain. V lost 7 bases to trimming and J lost 1 base, with 13 bases between them. Germline V gives CDR1 SNHLY, CDR2 FYNNEI. This CDR3 is 14 amino acids long. CDR3 sequence (DNA): TGTGCCAGCACGCTTAGTGACCTTAACTATGGCTACACCTTC. Translating gives CASTLSDLNYGYTF.

V is TRBV4-3 and J is TRBJ2-1; D remains ambiguous. The CDR3 runs 14 residues. Trimming shortened V by 2 bases and J by 4 bases, and 9 bases separated the two germline ends. Germline V gene sequence: CDR1 LGHNA, CDR2 YSLEER. The CDR3 spells CASSQISYYNEQFF. CDR3 nucleotides: TGCGCCAGCAGCCAAATTTCCTATTACAATGAGCAGTTCTTC.

The CDR3 sequence: CASSQADVRELFF. CDR3 sequence (DNA): TGTGCCAGCAGTCAAGCGGACGTTAGGGAGCTGTTTTTT. The chain couples TRBV25-1 to TRBJ2-2; possibly TRBD2 for D (5 bases). This CDR3 is built from 13 residues. Deletions cut 5 bases from V and 9 bases from J, with 13 bases between. Germline lookup yields CDR1 MGHDK and CDR2 SYGVNS.

V and J are TRBV5-1 and TRBJ2-5, with TRBD2 identical over 12 bases. V lost 4 bases, J lost 0 bases, and 10 bases stayed unmatched. This CDR3 has 18 residues. In germline, CDR1 is SGHRS, CDR2 YFSETQ. The CDR3 region has the DNA TGCGCCAGCAGCCCCGCCGGGCTAGCGGGAGGGAACCAAGAGACCCAGTACTTC. Its protein product is CASSPAGLAGGNQETQYF.

The rearrangement uses TRBV7-2 and TRBJ2-1; tentatively, D is TRBD2 (6 bases). The CDR3 is 14 residues long. Trimming pared 2 bases from V and 4 bases from J, leaving 9 bases between. Germline V gene lookup returns CDR1 SGHTA and CDR2 FQGNSA. CDR3 DNA sequence: TGTGCCAGCAGCTTAAGGAGGGTATACAATGAGCAGTTCTTC. Protein sequence: CASSLRRVYNEQFF.

This rearrangement joins TRBV5-4 to TRBJ1-2; no reliable D call. V was trimmed by 2 bases and J by 5 bases, leaving 13 bases between them. This CDR3 contains 14 residues. CDR1 and CDR2 (germline): SGHNT, YYREEE (reference sequence). CDR3 loop: CASSLSSALYGYTF. The DNA for the CDR3 is TGTGCCAGCAGCTTATCGTCTGCCCTGTATGGCTACACCTTC.